This entry features one T cell receptor (beta chain) sequence. Its antigen remains unknown. Second-dose intervals of approximately 4 or approximately 12 weeks were pooled. The CDR3 is 15 residues long. Trimming removed 2 bases from V and 3 bases from J, with 11 bases in between. Germline CDR1 is MNHEY and CDR2 is SVGAGI. TCRdb keeps only in-frame clones here, not all; method: immunoSEQ multiplex PCR. Of 90,000 to 120,000 clones in the sample, just over 90% were seen once. This specimen belongs to a study of T cell responses to AZD1222 COVID-19 vaccine. Points from the study as a whole: Two doses of AZD1222 preceded a rise in Spike-specific TCR breadth and depth. Across spike, vaccine-associated CD4 TCRs were found, dominant at 160-218 and 743-854.

The sequencing used peripheral blood, collected 28 days after the second AZD1222 dose. The TCR comes from an adult who received the AZD1222 COVID-19 vaccine. This chain connects TRBV6-5 to TRBJ2-1; tentatively, D is TRBD2 (6 bases). Here the CDR3 DNA reads TGTGCCAGCAGTTACACGGGAGAAGGCTACAATGAGCAGTTCTTC. Translation: CASSYTGEGYNEQFF.